These T cell receptor beta chains were read from a single sample in a study of blood T cell repertoires in COVID-19. Generated by immunoSEQ multiplex PCR, the TCRdb table keeps only in-frame clones and is missing some. The table lists 180,000 or so clones, around 85% of them singletons. Specimen: peripheral blood. These TCRs come from a man aged 45-65 years who had recovered from COVID-19. Each CDR3 is given with its conserved first and last residue. D genes are given only for firm matches. Where a row states a size, it is once, few, many or the class of an expanded clone; other rows omit it.

TGCAGCGTTGCCGGGGGTGGGGAGACCCAGTACTTC	CSVAGGGETQYF	TRBV29-1	-	TRBJ2-5	-
TGTGCCTGGAGGGCGGATTACAATGAGCAGTTCTTC	CAWRADYNEQFF	TRBV30	-	TRBJ2-1	-
TGTGCCAGTAGTTACCCGACAGGGGGCAAAAACATTCAGTACTTC	CASSYPTGGKNIQYF	TRBV19	TRBD1	TRBJ2-4	few
TGTGCCAGTTCGTCGACTAGCGGGGTTCAAGAGACCCAGTACTTC	CASSSTSGVQETQYF	TRBV19	TRBD2	TRBJ2-5	-
TGCGCCAGCAGCTTGCTGACTGGTCATGAGCAGTTCTTC	CASSLLTGHEQFF	TRBV5-1	-	TRBJ2-1	-
TGTGCCAGCAGCCAAGAAGTCTCACTAGCGGGGAGAAATGAGCAGTTCTTC	CASSQEVSLAGRNEQFF	TRBV14	TRBD2	TRBJ2-1	-
TGTGCCTCCTCTGTAGGGGTTTACACTGAAGCTTTCTTT	CASSVGVYTEAFF	TRBV30	-	TRBJ1-1	-
TGTGCCAGCAGAGGGGTTGTAGGGGACACTGAAGCTTTCTTT	CASRGVVGDTEAFF	TRBV6-4	-	TRBJ1-1	-
TGTGCCTGGGCCGGGATCCGCCTCACAGATACGCAGTATTTT	CAWAGIRLTDTQYF	TRBV30	-	TRBJ2-3	-
TGTGCCATCAGGGAGACTAGCACAGATACGCAGTATTTT	CAIRETSTDTQYF	TRBV10-3	-	TRBJ2-3	-
TGTGCCAGTAGAGGGGGCGGTGAAGCTTTCTTT	CASRGGGEAFF	TRBV19	TRBD1	TRBJ1-1	-
TGTGCCAGCAGCTTAGAGACAGGGGAGATATCGGGCGAGCAGTACTTC	CASSLETGEISGEQYF	TRBV7-9	TRBD1	TRBJ2-7	-
TGTGCCAGCAGTTTAGACAGCAACCTCTACGAGCAGTACTTC	CASSLDSNLYEQYF	TRBV27	-	TRBJ2-7	-
TGTGCCAGCAGCCCGGGACAGGCCAGGGAGACCCAGTACTTC	CASSPGQARETQYF	TRBV7-2	TRBD1	TRBJ2-5	-
TGTGCCAGCAGTTCGCGATCACAGACCAGCAATCAGCCCCAGCATTTT	CASSSRSQTSNQPQHF	TRBV27	-	TRBJ1-5	-
TGTGCCAGCAGCTCTGGGACTAGCGGGAGGGCCGGGGAGACCCAGTACTTC	CASSSGTSGRAGETQYF	TRBV11-2	TRBD2	TRBJ2-5	-
TGCAGTGCTAGTTGGGGGCCGGAAAAACTGTTTTTT	CSASWGPEKLFF	TRBV20-1	-	TRBJ1-4	-
TGTGCCAGCAGCCTGACGACTGACGCCGGGGAGCTGTTTTTT	CASSLTTDAGELFF	TRBV6-5	-	TRBJ2-2	few
TGCAGCGTCCAAAGGCGGGGTGGTGATGGCTACACCTTC	CSVQRRGGDGYTF	TRBV29-1	-	TRBJ1-2	few
TGTGCCAGCAGCCTGCAGGGAGGGAATGGCTACACCTTC	CASSLQGGNGYTF	TRBV12-3/TRBV12-4	-	TRBJ1-2	-
TGTGCCTGGAGTTCGGAGCGTTCCTACGAGCAGTACTTC	CAWSSERSYEQYF	TRBV30	-	TRBJ2-7	-
TGTGCCAGCAGCAGGAGGATAGCAGAACCGTACGAGCAGTACTTC	CASSRRIAEPYEQYF	TRBV5-5	-	TRBJ2-7	-
TGTGCCAGCAGTTACTCCACAGGAAACTATGGCTACACCTTC	CASSYSTGNYGYTF	TRBV6-6	-	TRBJ1-2	-
TGTGCCATCAGAGGGGGGGTTGCGGGGATTTACAATGAGCAGTTCTTC	CAIRGGVAGIYNEQFF	TRBV10-3	-	TRBJ2-1	-
TGCAGTGCTAGTGGAGGAGTAGGAAACACCATATATTTT	CSASGGVGNTIYF	TRBV20-1	-	TRBJ1-3	-
TGTGCCAGCAGCTCCCACTCACCAGGACTAACCTTCTACGAGCAGTACTTC	CASSSHSPGLTFYEQYF	TRBV7-2	-	TRBJ2-7	few
TGTGCCAGCAGCCGCCGGACTAGCGGGAAATACGAGCAGTACTTC	CASSRRTSGKYEQYF	TRBV3-1/TRBV3-2	TRBD2	TRBJ2-7	few
TGTGCCAGCACCCACTTTGGAGGTCGGGGCTCTGGGGCCAACGTCCTGACTTTC	CASTHFGGRGSGANVLTF	TRBV3-1/TRBV3-2	-	TRBJ2-6	-
TGTGCCAGCAGTTTCGCCGGGACATCTCGAACGTTCGGGTCCGCTCGCTACACCTTC	CASSFAGTSRTFGSARYTF	TRBV28	-	TRBJ1-2	once
TGTGCCATCAGTGAGTCGATTCGGGAGCCCTCCTACGAGCAGTACTTC	CAISESIREPSYEQYF	TRBV10-3	-	TRBJ2-7	-
TGTGCCAGCAGCCCGAACGAGCGTCCCTACGAGCAGTACTTC	CASSPNERPYEQYF	TRBV3-1/TRBV3-2	-	TRBJ2-7	-
TGTGCCAGCAGCCCCCGCGTCTCCTACGAGCAGTACTTC	CASSPRVSYEQYF	TRBV13	-	TRBJ2-7	-
TGCAGTGCTACGTTTCGTCAGACGCAGTATTTT	CSATFRQTQYF	TRBV20-1	-	TRBJ2-3	-
TGCAGCGTTGACGCGGCTAGCGGATACAATGAGCAGTTCTTC	CSVDAASGYNEQFF	TRBV29-1	TRBD2	TRBJ2-1	-
TGTGCCAGCAGCCAAGATCCAGGGGCCTACGAGCAGTACTTC	CASSQDPGAYEQYF	TRBV3-1/TRBV3-2	-	TRBJ2-7	many
TGTGCCAGCAGCTTAGATGCGTGGCGGGGGACTTACAATGAGCAGTTCTTC	CASSLDAWRGTYNEQFF	TRBV7-9	TRBD2	TRBJ2-1	-
TGTGCCAGCTCACCTGGAGATAACTATGGCTACACCTTC	CASSPGDNYGYTF	TRBV18	-	TRBJ1-2	-
TGTGCCACCAGCAGACAGGAGGCTTCGGAACGCTACACCTTC	CATSRQEASERYTF	TRBV15	-	TRBJ1-2	-
TGTGCCAGCTCACCTACGACAGGGGATAATGAGCAGTTCTTC	CASSPTTGDNEQFF	TRBV18	TRBD1	TRBJ2-1	once
TGTGCCAGTAGTATTGACAGGGGAACCTACGAGCAGTACTTC	CASSIDRGTYEQYF	TRBV19	TRBD1	TRBJ2-7	few
TGTGCCAGCAGCTCACTCGGAGATACGCAGTATTTT	CASSSLGDTQYF	TRBV7-3	-	TRBJ2-3	once
TGTGCCAGCAGTTCCGGGACTAGCGGGGGATACGAGCAGTACTTC	CASSSGTSGGYEQYF	TRBV27	TRBD2	TRBJ2-7	-
TGTGCCAGCAGTCCGGCTAGCGCCGGTAAGGAGACCCAGTACTTC	CASSPASAGKETQYF	TRBV28	-	TRBJ2-5	-
TGTGCCAGCAGCCCTAATAGGCTAGCGGGAGTATACACCGGGGAGCTGTTTTTT	CASSPNRLAGVYTGELFF	TRBV7-8	TRBD2	TRBJ2-2	-